The present entry profiles one T cell receptor (beta chain) with its context. Its antigen is undetermined. This sample stems from a study of early T cells in non-severe SARS-CoV-2 infection. Study summary: Sequencing targeted bulk RNA from unsorted whole blood, leaving chains unpaired.

Whole-study results and caveats: Private and CD4 specificities were missed by VDJdb matching, skewed to anti-spike CD8.

Attached unique molecular identifiers marked individual cDNA molecules. TCRdb used MiXCR to reprocess the 5' RACE reads, holding one entry per CDR3 protein. In the table there are around 29,000 distinct CDR3 sequences, 5.3% of which are singletons. Sequencing was done on a sample of whole blood. The sequence derives from an adult who was a healthcare worker with PCR-confirmed SARS-CoV-2 infection or an uninfected control (not recorded which).

For the CDR3, the DNA is TGCAGTGCTAGTACCCTAGCGGGAAAAAGATACGAGCAGTACTTC. Protein product: CSASTLAGKRYEQYF. The V and J genes are TRBV20-1 and TRBJ2-7; 9 bases align to TRBD2. The CDR3 is made up of 15 amino acids. The junction had 10 bases not matched to a gene; V was cut back by 3 bases and J by 4 bases. Germline V CDR1 and CDR2: DFQATT, SNEGSKA (reference sequence).